This T cell receptor beta chain is drawn from a study of CD4 T cells in relation to SARS-CoV-2 and coronaviruses. Study context: After 10 days of antigen culture, PBMC TCR beta CDR3s were sequenced.

After removal of 3 bases from V and 8 bases from J, the junction contained 9 bases not matched to a gene. Germline-derived CDR1 and CDR2 are SGDLS and YYNGEE. This CDR3 region has 15 residues. CD4+ T cells from unexposed donors were obtained before the COVID-19 pandemic (2011-2018). CD4+ T cells were isolated from the cells after around 10 days of culture. Overall study results and limits: In roughly 61% of donors, memory CD4+ clonotypes crossrecognized SARS-CoV-2 and at least one common cold coronavirus spike.

Of note for this clone: Antigen: not known.

Repertoires were generated with immunoSEQ multiplex PCR, while TCRdb's copy carries only in-frame clones and drops some. The sample yields roughly 25,000 clones, around 76% seen once. The receptor was isolated from a human donor in good health. The V gene is TRBV9, the J gene TRBJ2-1; 9 bases are shared with TRBD2. Sequences were obtained from CD4+ T cells from PBMCs, cultured in vitro. CDR3 DNA: TGTGCCAGCAGCGGAGCGGGAGGAACGTTCGATGAGCAGTTCTTC. This gives the protein CASSGAGGTFDEQFF.